This T cell receptor beta chain was sequenced for a study of neurological immune-mediated disorders. The study's findings and limits: Patients with HTLV-1-associated myelopathy had the highest level of TCR clonal expansion, whereas patients with multiple sclerosis had the lowest level, falling beneath the level found in healthy controls. There were no CDR3 amino acid sequences shared by expanded clones across subjects, a result suggesting private repertoires in all groups.

Germline CDR1 and CDR2: MDHEN and SYDVKM. The V and J ends lost 6 bases and 2 bases, in that order; junction bases with no gene match: 10. The CDR3 loop spans 16 amino acids. Specified time point: technical triplicate 2. Synthesis of cDNA was accomplished via 5'RACE employing 10-nucleotide random UMIs. TCRdb re-derived calls from the 5' RACE reads in MiXCR, one entry per CDR3 protein. Among more than 50,000 distinct CDR3 sequences, under 30% were seen once, and the ten largest hold 3.5% to 5.5%. This clonotype was seen ten or more times. What it binds is not known. The sample taken for sequencing was PBMCs. The receptor's source is a man aged 60-69 years with HTLV-1-associated myelopathy (HAM/TSP). This rearrangement joins TRBV28 to TRBJ2-1, with 7 bases fitting TRBD2. DNA of the CDR3: TGTGCCAGCAGCTTAACCCCTAGCGGTCCCTACAATGAGCAGTTCTTC. This translates into CASSLTPSGPYNEQFF. Using reference TRBV28 and TRBJ2-1 for the parts outside the CDR3, the full variable domain is DVKVTQSSRYLVKRTGEKVFLECVQDMDHENMFWYRQDPGLGLRLIYFSYDVKMKEKGDIPEGYSVSREKKERFSLILESASTNQTSMYLCASSLTPSGPYNEQFFGPGTRLTVL.